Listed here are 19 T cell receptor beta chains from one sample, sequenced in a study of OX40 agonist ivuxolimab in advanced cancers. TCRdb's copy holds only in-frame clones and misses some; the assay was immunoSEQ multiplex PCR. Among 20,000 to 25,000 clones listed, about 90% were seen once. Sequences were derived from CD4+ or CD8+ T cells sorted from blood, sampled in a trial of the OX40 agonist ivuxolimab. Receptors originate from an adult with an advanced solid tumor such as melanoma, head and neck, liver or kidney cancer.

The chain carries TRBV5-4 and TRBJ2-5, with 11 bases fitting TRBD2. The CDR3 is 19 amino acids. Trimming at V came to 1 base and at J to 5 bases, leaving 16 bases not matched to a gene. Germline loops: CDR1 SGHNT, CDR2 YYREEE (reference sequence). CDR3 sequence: CASSLSSGTSGRGWETQYF. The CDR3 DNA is TGTGCCAGCAGCTTGTCCTCCGGGACTAGCGGTCGAGGATGGGAGACCCAGTACTTC.

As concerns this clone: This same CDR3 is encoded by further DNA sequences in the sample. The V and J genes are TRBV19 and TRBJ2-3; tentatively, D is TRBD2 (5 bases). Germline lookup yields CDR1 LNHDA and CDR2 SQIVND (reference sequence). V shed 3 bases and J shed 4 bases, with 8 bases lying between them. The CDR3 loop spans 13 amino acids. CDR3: CASSIGRADTQYF. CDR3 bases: TGTGCCAGTAGTATCGGGCGGGCAGATACGCAGTATTTT. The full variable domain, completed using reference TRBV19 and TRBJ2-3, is DGGITQSPKYLFRKEGQNVTLSCEQNLNHDAMYWYRQDPGQGLRLIYYSQIVNDFQKGDIAEGYSVSREKKESFPLTVTSAQKNPTAFYLCASSIGRADTQYFGPGTRLTVL.

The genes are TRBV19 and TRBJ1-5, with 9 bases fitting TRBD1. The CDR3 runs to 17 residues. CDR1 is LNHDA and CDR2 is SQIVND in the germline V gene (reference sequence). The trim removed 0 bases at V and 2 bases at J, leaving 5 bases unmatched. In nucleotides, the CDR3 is TGTGCCAGTAGTATAGACCCCCGGACAGGGGGCAATCAGCCCCAGCATTTT. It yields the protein CASSIDPRTGGNQPQHF.

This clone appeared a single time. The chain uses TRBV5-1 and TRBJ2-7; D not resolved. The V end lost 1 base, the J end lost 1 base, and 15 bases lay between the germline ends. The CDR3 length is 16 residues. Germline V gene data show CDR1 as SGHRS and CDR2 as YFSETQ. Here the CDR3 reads CASSLSVSALSYEQYF. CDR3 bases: TGCGCCAGCAGCTTGTCGGTGAGCGCCCTTTCCTACGAGCAGTACTTC.

This CDR3 reads CASSRGSYLNYGYTF. In nucleotides, the CDR3 is TGTGCCAGCAGTCGGGGCTCTTATCTTAACTATGGCTACACCTTC. The rearrangement uses TRBV28 and TRBJ1-2, with D possibly matching TRBD1 (5 bases). Deletions cut 5 bases from V and 1 base from J, with 14 bases between. Germline CDR1 and CDR2: MDHEN and SYDVKM. This CDR3 has 15 residues.

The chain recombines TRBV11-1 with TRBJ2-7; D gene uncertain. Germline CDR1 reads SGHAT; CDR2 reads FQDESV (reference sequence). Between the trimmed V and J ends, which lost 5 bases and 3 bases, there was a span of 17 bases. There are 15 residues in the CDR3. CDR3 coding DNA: TGTGCCAGCAGCCAAAATGGGCAGTCGATCTACGAGCAGTACTTC. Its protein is CASSQNGQSIYEQYF.

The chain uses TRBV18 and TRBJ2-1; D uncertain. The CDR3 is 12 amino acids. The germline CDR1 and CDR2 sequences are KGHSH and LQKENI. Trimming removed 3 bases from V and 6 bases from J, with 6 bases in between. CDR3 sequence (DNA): TGTGCCAGCTCACCCCTTTCCAATGAGCAGTTCTTC. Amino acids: CASSPLSNEQFF.

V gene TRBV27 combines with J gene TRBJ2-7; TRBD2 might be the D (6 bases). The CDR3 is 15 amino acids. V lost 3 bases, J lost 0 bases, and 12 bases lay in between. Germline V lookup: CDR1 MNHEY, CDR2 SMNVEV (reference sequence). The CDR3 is CASSFQRASSYEQYF. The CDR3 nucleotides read TGTGCCAGCAGTTTTCAGCGGGCGAGCTCCTACGAGCAGTACTTC.

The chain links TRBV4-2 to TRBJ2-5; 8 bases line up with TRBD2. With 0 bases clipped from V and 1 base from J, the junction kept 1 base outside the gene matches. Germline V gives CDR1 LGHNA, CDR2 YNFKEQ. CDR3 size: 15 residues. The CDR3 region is CASSQDREGQETQYF. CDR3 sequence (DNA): TGTGCCAGCAGCCAAGATCGGGAGGGCCAAGAGACCCAGTACTTC.

The CDR3 loop reads CASSLVQRGYGYTF. As DNA, the CDR3 is TGTGCCAGCAGCTTAGTCCAAAGAGGGTATGGCTACACCTTC. The chain is built from TRBV7-8 and TRBJ1-2; D call uncertain. This CDR3 contains 14 residues. Trimming removed 1 base from V and 5 bases from J, with 11 bases in between. Looked up from germline, CDR1 is SGHVS and CDR2 is FQNEAQ.

In DNA form, the CDR3 reads TGTGCCAGCAGCCAAGAATGGACTAGCGGGAGCGGGATACTAGAGACCCAGTACTTC. This translates into CASSQEWTSGSGILETQYF. This chain connects TRBV14 to TRBJ2-5; TRBD2 agrees at 13 bases. This CDR3 has 19 residues. The V segment lost 0 bases and the J segment 4 bases; nucleotides outside the gene matches: 11. Germline CDR1 reads SGHDN; CDR2 reads FVKESK.

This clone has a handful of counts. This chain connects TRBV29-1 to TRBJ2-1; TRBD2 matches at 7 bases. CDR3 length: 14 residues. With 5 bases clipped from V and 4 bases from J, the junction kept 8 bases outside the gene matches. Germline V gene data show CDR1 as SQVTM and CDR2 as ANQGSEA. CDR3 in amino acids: CSVSLLAVYNEQFF. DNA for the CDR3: TGCAGCGTTTCTCTTCTAGCGGTTTACAATGAGCAGTTCTTC.

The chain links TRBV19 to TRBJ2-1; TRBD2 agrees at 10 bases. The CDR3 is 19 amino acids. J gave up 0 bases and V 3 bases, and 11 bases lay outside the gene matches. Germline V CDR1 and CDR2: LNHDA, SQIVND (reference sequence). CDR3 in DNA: TGTGCCAGTAGTATCCCGGGGTTAGCGGGAGGACCCTCCTACAATGAGCAGTTCTTC. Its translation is CASSIPGLAGGPSYNEQFF.

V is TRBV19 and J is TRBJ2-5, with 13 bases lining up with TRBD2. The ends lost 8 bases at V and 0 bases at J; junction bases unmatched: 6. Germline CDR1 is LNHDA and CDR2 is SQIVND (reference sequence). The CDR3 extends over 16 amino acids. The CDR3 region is CASSVTSGGYQETQYF. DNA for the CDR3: TGTGCCAGTTCGGTGACTAGCGGGGGGTACCAAGAGACCCAGTACTTC.

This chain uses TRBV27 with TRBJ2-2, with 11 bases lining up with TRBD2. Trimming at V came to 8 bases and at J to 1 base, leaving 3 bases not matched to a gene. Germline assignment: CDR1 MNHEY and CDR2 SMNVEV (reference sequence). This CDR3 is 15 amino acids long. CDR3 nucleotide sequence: TGTGCCAGCCGTCTAGCGGGAGGGAACACCGGGGAGCTGTTTTTT. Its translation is CASRLAGGNTGELFF.

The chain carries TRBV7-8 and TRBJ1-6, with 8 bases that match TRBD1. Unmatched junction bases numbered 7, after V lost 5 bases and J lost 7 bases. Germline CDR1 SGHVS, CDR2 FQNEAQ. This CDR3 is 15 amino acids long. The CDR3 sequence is CASSPRTGQNSPLHF. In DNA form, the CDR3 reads TGTGCCAGCAGCCCCCGGACAGGGCAGAATTCACCCCTCCACTTT.

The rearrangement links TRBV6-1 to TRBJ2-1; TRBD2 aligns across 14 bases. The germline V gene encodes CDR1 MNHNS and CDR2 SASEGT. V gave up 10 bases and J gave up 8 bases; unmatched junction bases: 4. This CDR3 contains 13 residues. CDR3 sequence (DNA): TGTGCCACACGACTAGCGGGAGGGTATGAGCAGTTCTTC. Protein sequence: CATRLAGGYEQFF.

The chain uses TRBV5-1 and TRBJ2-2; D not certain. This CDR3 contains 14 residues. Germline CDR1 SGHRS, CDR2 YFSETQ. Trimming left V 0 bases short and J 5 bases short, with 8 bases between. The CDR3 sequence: CASSLASETGELFF. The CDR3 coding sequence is TGCGCCAGCAGCTTGGCCTCGGAGACCGGGGAGCTGTTTTTT.

CDR3 loop: CASSQEAGRYGYTF. The CDR3 nucleotides read TGTGCCAGCAGTCAAGAGGCAGGGAGATACGGCTACACCTTC. V gene TRBV7-9 combines with J gene TRBJ1-2; D is perhaps TRBD1 (5 bases). V was pared by 6 bases and J by 8 bases, with 19 bases between. This CDR3 contains 14 residues. From germline, CDR1 is SEHNR and CDR2 FQNEAQ (reference sequence).